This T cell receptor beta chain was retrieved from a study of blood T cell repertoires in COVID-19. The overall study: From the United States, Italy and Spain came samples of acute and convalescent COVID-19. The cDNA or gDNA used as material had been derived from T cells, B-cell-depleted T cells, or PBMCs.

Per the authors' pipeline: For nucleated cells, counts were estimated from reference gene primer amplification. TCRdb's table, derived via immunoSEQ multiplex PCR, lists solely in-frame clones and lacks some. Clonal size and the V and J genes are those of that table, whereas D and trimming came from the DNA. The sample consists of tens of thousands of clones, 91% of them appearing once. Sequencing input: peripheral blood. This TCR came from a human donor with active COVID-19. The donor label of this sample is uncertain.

The CDR3 region has the DNA TGTGCCAGTAGACCCGGGACAGCGAGCAATCAGCCCCAGCATTTT. It specifies CASRPGTASNQPQHF. This rearrangement joins TRBV19 to TRBJ1-5, with TRBD1 matching over 7 bases. V shed 6 bases and J 1 base; nucleotides not matched to a gene: 6. There are 15 residues in the CDR3. CDR1 is LNHDA and CDR2 is SQIVND in the germline V gene (reference sequence).